This T cell receptor beta chain was recorded in a study of OX40 agonist ivuxolimab in advanced cancers. Across the whole study: Patients got intravenous ivuxolimab at 0.01 to 10 mg/kg every 2 weeks. General study points: Dosing at 0.1 to 3.0 mg/kg was accompanied by clonal expansion of CD4+ and CD8+ blood T cells by week 6.

The timepoints at which blood was sampled were baseline, cycle 4 day 1, and cycle 7 day 1. About this clone itself: Its antigen is unknown.

The V end was cut by 2 bases, the J end by 8 bases, with 12 bases between. This CDR3 is built from 14 residues. Per germline, CDR1 LNHDA and CDR2 SQIVND (reference sequence). Generated by immunoSEQ multiplex PCR, the TCRdb table keeps only in-frame clones and is missing some. The sample consists of about 100,000 clones, less than 95% of them appearing once. The chain employs TRBV19 and TRBJ1-4, with a weak D call TRBD1 (6 bases). Sequences were derived from CD4+ or CD8+ T cells sorted from blood, sampled in a trial of the OX40 agonist ivuxolimab. The receptor's source is an adult with an advanced solid tumor such as melanoma, head and neck, liver or kidney cancer. The CDR3, as DNA: TGTGCCAGTAGTATAAAGAGCGGGGGCGAAAAACTGTTTTTT. Its protein product is CASSIKSGGEKLFF.